These 10 T cell receptor beta chains were all obtained from the same sample, sequenced in a study of blood T cell repertoires in COVID-19. Measured with immunoSEQ multiplex PCR; TCRdb has only the in-frame clones, and not every one. Among around 100,000 clones listed, just over 85% were seen once. The sample taken for sequencing was peripheral blood. The source is a human donor in a cohort sampled during active COVID-19.

This chain links TRBV19 with TRBJ1-2; no definite D call. V was clipped by 0 bases and J by 8 bases, with 13 bases between them. Germline-derived CDR1 and CDR2 are LNHDA and SQIVND (reference sequence). The length of the CDR3 is 14 residues. The CDR3 DNA reads as TGTGCCAGTAGTATAGACACGGGAGGTAGAGGCTACACCTTC. Translation gives CASSIDTGGRGYTF.

J is TRBJ1-4 and V is TRBV2; 9 bases map to TRBD1. The CDR3 sequence is 14 residues long. The germline V gene has CDR1 SNHLY and CDR2 FYNNEI. With V trimmed by 6 bases and J by 5 bases, 4 bases remained unmatched. The CDR3 protein is CASRGTGNNEKLFF. The CDR3 DNA sequence: TGTGCCAGCAGAGGGACAGGGAACAATGAAAAACTGTTTTTT.

Here the CDR3 reads CASSRTSGGYNEQFF. The CDR3 DNA reads as TGTGCCAGCAGTCGGACTAGCGGAGGCTACAATGAGCAGTTCTTC. The V call is TRBV3-1 (or the pseudogene TRBV3-2), the J call TRBJ2-1; TRBD2 matches 10 bases. The germline V gene encodes CDR1 LGHDT and CDR2 YNNKEL (reference sequence). J lost 3 bases, V lost 6 bases, and 5 bases had no gene match. The CDR3 loop spans 15 amino acids.

This sequence joins TRBV5-4 and TRBJ2-1; D uncertain. This CDR3 comprises 16 residues. Germline lookup yields CDR1 SGHNT and CDR2 YYREEE (reference sequence). With 2 bases removed from V and 0 bases from J, the gap between germline ends came to 12 bases. The CDR3, as DNA: TGTGCCAGCAGCTTCGGAGTTAGATTCTCCTACAATGAGCAGTTCTTC. It codes for CASSFGVRFSYNEQFF. Full variable domain (missing parts from reference TRBV5-4 and TRBJ2-1): ETGVTQSPTHLIKTRGQQVTLRCSSQSGHNTVSWYQQALGQGPQFIFQYYREEENGRGNFPPRFSGLQFPNYSSELNVNALELDDSALYLCASSFGVRFSYNEQFFGPGTRLTVL.

This clone was counted once. The V gene is TRBV29-1, the J gene TRBJ2-7, with 7 bases aligning to TRBD1. Germline CDR1 reads SQVTM; CDR2 reads ANQGSEA. The CDR3 length is 13 residues. The J segment lost 6 bases and the V segment lost 1 base, leaving 6 bases of the junction unmatched. This CDR3 is CSVEGQGGLEQYF. In DNA, the CDR3 is TGCAGCGTTGAAGGACAGGGTGGCCTCGAGCAGTACTTC.

The rearrangement links TRBV2 to TRBJ2-2, with no clear D. The CDR3 runs 14 residues. V was pared by 3 bases and J by 8 bases, with 13 bases between. The germline CDR1 and CDR2 sequences are SNHLY and FYNNEI. The CDR3, as DNA: TGTGCCAGCAGTGACATAGCTGAGGCGGGGGAGCTGTTTTTT. Protein: CASSDIAEAGELFF. Combining the CDR3 with reference TRBV2 and TRBJ2-2 gives the whole variable domain EPEVTQTPSHQVTQMGQEVILRCVPISNHLYFYWYRQILGQKVEFLVSFYNNEISEKSEIFDDQFSVERPDGSNFTLKIRSTKLEDSAMYFCASSDIAEAGELFFGEGSRLTVL.

This clone was picked up one time. The chain combines TRBV4-1 with TRBJ1-2, with 11 positions matching TRBD1. This CDR3 region has 15 residues. After removal of 4 bases from V and 1 base from J, the junction contained 2 bases not matched to a gene. The V gene's germline CDR1 is MGHRA and CDR2 YSYEKL. This CDR3 is CASSPGQGVNYGYTF. The CDR3 coding sequence is TGCGCCAGCAGCCCGGGACAGGGGGTTAACTATGGCTACACCTTC.

This sequence joins TRBV2 and TRBJ1-3; no firm D call. V lost 7 bases and J 3 bases, leaving 10 bases between the germline ends. Germline V gives CDR1 SNHLY, CDR2 FYNNEI. CDR3 size: 13 residues. The chain's CDR3 is CASTPPGGNTIYF. The CDR3 DNA follows: TGTGCCAGCACTCCCCCGGGTGGAAACACCATATATTTT. Using reference TRBV2 and TRBJ1-3 for the parts outside the CDR3, the full variable domain is EPEVTQTPSHQVTQMGQEVILRCVPISNHLYFYWYRQILGQKVEFLVSFYNNEISEKSEIFDDQFSVERPDGSNFTLKIRSTKLEDSAMYFCASTPPGGNTIYFGEGSWLTVV.

V and J are TRBV7-9 and TRBJ2-5; TRBD1 aligns across 9 bases. The CDR3 totals 15 residues. V lost 1 base and J lost 1; bases outside the gene matches: 1. Germline V CDR1 and CDR2: SEHNR, FQNEAQ (reference sequence). CDR3 protein: CASSLVQGAQETQYF. DNA of the CDR3: TGTGCCAGCAGCTTAGTACAGGGGGCCCAAGAGACCCAGTACTTC.

J is TRBJ1-1 and V is TRBV5-1; a possible D gene is TRBD1 (5 bases). The CDR3 is 16 residues long. Trimming took off 0 bases at V and 4 bases at J, with 16 bases between the two ends. Germline V gene data show CDR1 as SGHRS and CDR2 as YFSETQ. Here the CDR3 reads CASSLGQRRGSTEAFF. The CDR3 DNA is TGCGCCAGCAGCTTGGGGCAGCGAAGGGGTAGCACTGAAGCTTTCTTT. The variable domain in full, completed from reference TRBV5-1 and TRBJ1-1, reads KAGVTQTPRYLIKTRGQQVTLSCSPISGHRSVSWYQQTPGQGLQFLFEYFSETQRNKGNFPGRFSGRQFSNSRSEMNVSTLELGDSALYLCASSLGQRRGSTEAFFGQGTRLTVV.